This T cell receptor (beta chain) was obtained from a study of CD8+ T cells in alopecia areata. Overall study context: Tofacitinib therapy lasting 6 to 18 months was followed by 6 months off drug. Treated patients received severity scores based on the percentage of scalp area affected.

The sample's treatment: oral pan-JAK inhibitor, 5-10 mg twice daily. From alopecia areata patients, lesional scalp punch biopsies and peripheral blood were collected. Overall study results and limits: Under tofacitinib, fewer expanded CD8+ clones appeared among the top 100 scalp clones.

Germline CDR1 SGDLS, CDR2 YYNGEE. The CDR3 consists of 14 residues. V lost 3 bases to trimming and J lost 3 bases, with 12 bases between them. RNA extraction and reverse transcription yielded cDNA as sequencing template. The protocol was immunoSEQ multiplex PCR, while the TCRdb copy is restricted to in-frame clones and leaves out a portion. The table shows approximately 280,000 clones, with roughly 60% occurring only once. On this clone: Its antigen remains unknown.

The material sequenced was CD4+ T cells sorted from blood, taken at week 24, from a patient treated with tofacitinib. The chain recombines TRBV9 with TRBJ1-1, with unresolved D. The sequence was obtained from a human donor with alopecia areata. CDR3 region: CASSAPSRYTEAFF. CDR3 DNA: TGTGCCAGCAGCGCCCCTTCGAGGTACACTGAAGCTTTCTTT.